This is a list of T cell receptor beta chains from one sample in a study of T cell repertoires in cytomegalovirus infection. TCRdb re-called the reads with MiXCR, one entry per CDR3 protein. Of about 69,000 distinct CDR3 sequences in the sample, about 26% were seen once. For these TCRs, the target antigens are not known. This specimen consisted of CD8+ T cells from cultured PBMCs, obtained from culture after CMV antigen stimulation. These receptor sequences come from a human donor in good health (CMV status not recorded). Some clones in this sample may be carry-over from other donors' samples. The conserved cysteine and the conserved F or W are not part of the CDR3 here. The order of the fields is V gene, CDR3 protein.

V: TRBV6-2/TRBV6-3
CDR3: ASSYYGNQPQH

V: TRBV7-6
CDR3: ASSPTGINQPQH

V: TRBV27
CDR3: ASSFQHTDRGLDEQY

V: TRBV7-9
CDR3: ASSLEDGANYGYT

V: TRBV10-3
CDR3: AIGDSMNTGELF

V: TRBV19
CDR3: ASSSGTGYGANVLT

V: TRBV14
CDR3: ASSQRAAVYEQY

V: TRBV5-6
CDR3: ANSREETQY

V: TRBV6-1
CDR3: ASRGLSGSFDEQY

V: TRBV7-9
CDR3: ASSPGAVDTEAF

V: TRBV15
CDR3: ATSARGQLGQPQH

V: TRBV18
CDR3: ASSSGLAGAWDNEQF

V: TRBV28
CDR3: ASSLATVVDTEAF

V: TRBV28
CDR3: ASSSLGTGVRGDTQY